This T cell receptor (beta chain) stems from a study of blood T cell repertoires in COVID-19. Study overall: Acute-phase and convalescent COVID-19 samples originated in the United States, Italy and Spain. PBMCs, B-cell-depleted T cells, or T cells were the source of the cDNA or gDNA that made up the material.

In the original workflow: Reference gene primer amplification gave estimated nucleated cell counts. Clones were read by immunoSEQ multiplex PCR, and TCRdb kept only the in-frame ones, dropping some. D and trimming were read from the DNA, whereas the V and J calls and clone size are those reported in that table. The table lists over 300,000 clones, around 89% of them singletons. The CDR3 loop spans 13 amino acids. V was cut by 3 bases and J by 3 bases, with 9 bases left in between. The germline gives CDR1 LNHDA, CDR2 SQIVND (reference sequence). The clonotype comes from a man younger than 35 with active or convalescent COVID-19. V and J are TRBV19 and TRBJ2-7; D is unclear. Sequenced input: peripheral blood. CDR3 coding DNA: TGTGCCAGTAGTATCAGGATTTACTACGAGCAGTACTTC. Translated: CASSIRIYYEQYF.